This T cell receptor beta chain is drawn from a study of shared clonotypes between healthy human individuals. Measured with immunoSEQ multiplex PCR; TCRdb has only the in-frame clones, and not every one. The sample includes approximately 590,000 clones, over 95% of them seen just once. Naive CD8 cells were CD45RO-negative, positively selected for CCR7, excluding terminally differentiated effector memory CD45RA+ cells. General study points: It was observed that around 5% of naive CD4 clonotypes were shared across several donors. Blood was the sole source, and tissue repertoires probably differ.

A note on this clone: Its target is unknown.

Sequenced sample: naive CD8+ T cells sorted from blood. This TCR was sampled from a woman in her 30s in good health.

The CDR3 DNA follows: TGTGCCAGCAGTTTATGGGGGACAGGGGCCTACGAGCAGTACTTC. Its protein product is CASSLWGTGAYEQYF. J is TRBJ2-7 and V is TRBV28, with 10 bases aligning to TRBD1. The length of the CDR3 is 15 residues. Germline CDR1 and CDR2: MDHEN and SYDVKM. The V and J ends lost 0 bases and 2 bases, in that order; junction bases with no gene match: 1. Using reference TRBV28 and TRBJ2-7 for the parts outside the CDR3, the full variable domain is DVKVTQSSRYLVKRTGEKVFLECVQDMDHENMFWYRQDPGLGLRLIYFSYDVKMKEKGDIPEGYSVSREKKERFSLILESASTNQTSMYLCASSLWGTGAYEQYFGPGTRLTVT.